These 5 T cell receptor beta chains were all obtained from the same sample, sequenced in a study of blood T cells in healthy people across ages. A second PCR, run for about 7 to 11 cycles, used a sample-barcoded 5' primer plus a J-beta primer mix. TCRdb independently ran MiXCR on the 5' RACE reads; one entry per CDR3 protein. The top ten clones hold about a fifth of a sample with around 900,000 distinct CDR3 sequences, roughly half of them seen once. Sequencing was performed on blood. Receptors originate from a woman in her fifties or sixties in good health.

This CDR3 reads CASRSSFTNTGELFF. CDR3 DNA sequence: TGTGCCAGCAGGTCCTCCTTTACGAACACCGGGGAGCTGTTTTTT. The rearrangement uses TRBV7-8 and TRBJ2-2, with D uncertain. With 6 bases removed from V and 0 bases from J, the gap between germline ends came to 11 bases. The germline CDR1 and CDR2 sequences are SGHVS and FQNEAQ. The CDR3 sequence is 15 residues long.

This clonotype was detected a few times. Written as DNA, the CDR3 is TGTGCCAGCAGCGTCACTAGCTCCGAGCAGTACTTC. Translated: CASSVTSSEQYF. The chain couples TRBV7-9 to TRBJ2-7, with a weak D call TRBD2 (6 bases). The V end was cut by 5 bases, the J end by 6 bases, with 11 bases between. Germline lookup yields CDR1 SEHNR and CDR2 FQNEAQ (reference sequence). The CDR3 has 12 residues.

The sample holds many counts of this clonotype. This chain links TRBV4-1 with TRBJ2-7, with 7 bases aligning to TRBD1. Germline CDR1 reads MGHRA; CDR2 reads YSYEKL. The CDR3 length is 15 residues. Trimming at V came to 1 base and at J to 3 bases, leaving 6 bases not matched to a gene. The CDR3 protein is CASSQVGTGDYEQYF. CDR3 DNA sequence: TGCGCCAGCAGCCAAGTCGGTACAGGGGACTACGAGCAGTACTTC.

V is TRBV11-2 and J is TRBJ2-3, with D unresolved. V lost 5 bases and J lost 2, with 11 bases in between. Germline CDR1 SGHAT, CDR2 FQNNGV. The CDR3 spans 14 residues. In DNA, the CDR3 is TGTGCCAGCAGCCCCGAGAGGCCCACAGATACGCAGTATTTT. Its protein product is CASSPERPTDTQYF.

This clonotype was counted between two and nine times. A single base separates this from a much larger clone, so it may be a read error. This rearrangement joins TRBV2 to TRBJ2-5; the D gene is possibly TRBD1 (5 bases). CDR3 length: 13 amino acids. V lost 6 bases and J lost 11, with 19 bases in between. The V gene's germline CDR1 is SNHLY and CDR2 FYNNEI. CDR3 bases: TGTGCCAGCAGCGTGGGGCTAAACAATGAGCAGTACTTC. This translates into CASSVGLNNEQYF.